These 9 T cell receptor beta chains were sequenced from one sample in a study of shared clonotypes between healthy human individuals. Generated by immunoSEQ multiplex PCR, the TCRdb table keeps only in-frame clones and is missing some. The data hold more than 1,200,000 clones, with 98% observed a single time. Sequenced: naive CD4+ T cells sorted from blood. Subset of the sample: CD45RA+ positively selected. These receptors all stem from a man aged 30-40 years in good health.

The chain carries TRBV19 and TRBJ1-1; TRBD1 is a possible D gene (5 bases). V gave up 3 bases and J gave up 7 bases, with 9 bases separating them. This CDR3 contains 12 residues. Per germline, CDR1 LNHDA and CDR2 SQIVND (reference sequence). The CDR3 is CASSIRGGEAFF. The CDR3, as DNA: TGTGCCAGTAGTATTCGGGGGGGTGAAGCTTTCTTT.

This chain uses TRBV28 with TRBJ2-6, with 7 positions matching TRBD1. The germline V gene has CDR1 MDHEN and CDR2 SYDVKM. The CDR3 runs 18 residues. The J segment lost 0 bases and the V segment lost 4 bases, leaving 9 bases of the junction unmatched. CDR3 coding DNA: TGTGCCAGCAGTTCTCCGGGACAGATTCGCTCTGGGGCCAACGTCCTGACTTTC. As protein: CASSSPGQIRSGANVLTF.

V and J are TRBV10-2 and TRBJ1-1, with D possibly TRBD1 on 5 matching bases. The CDR3 runs to 14 residues. The V and J ends lost 9 bases and 4 bases respectively, with 18 bases between them. Germline V gene sequence: CDR1 WSHSY, CDR2 SAAADI. CDR3 protein: CARDGGAGRTEAFF. For the CDR3, the DNA is TGCGCCAGAGACGGCGGGGCAGGGCGCACTGAAGCTTTCTTT.

The V and J genes are TRBV10-1 and TRBJ2-2; 12 bases line up with TRBD1. The CDR3 runs to 16 residues. CDR1 is WNHNN, CDR2 SYGVQD, per germline (reference sequence). The J segment lost 3 bases and the V segment lost 5 bases, leaving 4 bases of the junction unmatched. Written as DNA, the CDR3 is TGCGCCAGCAGTCCGGGACAGGGGGCGGACACCGGGGAGCTGTTTTTT. It yields the protein CASSPGQGADTGELFF.

The V and J genes are TRBV7-9 and TRBJ1-3; weak D call: TRBD1 (5 bases). Trimming left V 0 bases short and J 3 bases short, with 9 bases between. The CDR3 is 15 residues long. The germline CDR1 and CDR2 sequences are SEHNR and FQNEAQ (reference sequence). The CDR3 region has the DNA TGTGCCAGCAGCTTAGCAGGCAGGGTTGGAAACACCATATATTTT. Translation gives CASSLAGRVGNTIYF.

The J gene is TRBJ1-1, the V gene TRBV19, with a weak D call TRBD1 (6 bases). Germline loops: CDR1 LNHDA, CDR2 SQIVND (reference sequence). The CDR3 consists of 15 residues. Trimming pared 5 bases from V and 1 base from J, leaving 14 bases between. The CDR3 sequence is CASSWGPVGNTEAFF. In DNA form, the CDR3 reads TGTGCCAGTAGTTGGGGGCCGGTTGGGAACACTGAAGCTTTCTTT.

Notes on this clone: This same CDR3 is encoded by further DNA sequences in the sample. This chain's CDR3 is CASSSRGYGYTF. DNA of the CDR3: TGTGCCAGCAGTTCGAGGGGTTACGGCTACACCTTC. This chain joins TRBV28 and TRBJ1-2; TRBD1 is a possible D gene (5 bases). Trimming removed 4 bases from V and 8 bases from J, with 11 bases in between. CDR1 MDHEN and CDR2 SYDVKM come from the germline V gene. This CDR3 region has 12 residues.

The rearrangement uses TRBV7-2 and TRBJ1-1, with unresolved D. The CDR3 runs to 13 residues. The V and J ends lost 1 base and 1 base respectively, with 4 bases between them. Germline V CDR1 and CDR2: SGHTA, FQGNSA. CDR3 loop: CASSLESNTEAFF. CDR3 coding DNA: TGTGCCAGCAGCTTAGAGTCGAACACTGAAGCTTTCTTT.

This clone has only one observation. The genes are TRBV5-1 and TRBJ2-3; D unclear. Germline CDR1 SGHRS, CDR2 YFSETQ. The CDR3 runs 14 residues. V was pared by 0 bases and J by 5 bases, with 10 bases between. The CDR3 loop is CASSLGPSQDTQYF. DNA for the CDR3: TGCGCCAGCAGCTTGGGCCCCTCACAAGATACGCAGTATTTT.